These 27 T cell receptor beta chains originate from one sample sequenced in a study of T cells after yellow fever vaccination. Via MiXCR, TCRdb re-called the 5' RACE reads, giving one row per CDR3 protein. The sample holds a few hundred thousand distinct CDR3 sequences, roughly 6.2% seen once. The sequences come from PBMCs, collected 5 days after the yellow fever booster vaccination. These receptors came from a man under 40 who received the YFV17D yellow fever vaccine.

This clonotype was counted at least ten times. The V call is TRBV19, the J call TRBJ2-7, with D uncertain. CDR3 length: 15 amino acids. CDR1 is LNHDA and CDR2 is SQIVND in the germline V gene (reference sequence). Deletions cut 3 bases from V and 0 bases from J, with 12 bases between. This chain's CDR3 is CASSITGGGSYEQYF. The CDR3 DNA is TGTGCCAGTAGTATCACGGGCGGCGGCTCCTACGAGCAGTACTTC. The complete variable domain, with remaining parts taken from reference TRBV19 and TRBJ2-7, reads DGGITQSPKYLFRKEGQNVTLSCEQNLNHDAMYWYRQDPGQGLRLIYYSQIVNDFQKGDIAEGYSVSREKKESFPLTVTSAQKNPTAFYLCASSITGGGSYEQYFGPGTRLTVT.

This clonotype was seen a handful of times. The chain has TRBV7-2 and TRBJ2-1, with TRBD1 identical over 8 bases. The V gene end was trimmed by 5 bases and the J gene end by 9 bases; junction bases not matched to a gene: 15. This CDR3 region has 16 residues. Germline-derived CDR1 and CDR2 are SGHTA and FQGNSA. The DNA of the CDR3 is TGTGCCAGCAGCCTCCGGGACAGGAATTGGTTTATTGAGCAGTTCTTC. As protein: CASSLRDRNWFIEQFF.

This clonotype has only a few counts. The rearrangement uses TRBV5-6 and TRBJ2-5; D not certain. The length of the CDR3 is 14 residues. Germline assignment: CDR1 SGHDT and CDR2 YYEEEE. V dropped 2 bases and J dropped 2 bases, with 10 bases sitting between them. CDR3 sequence reads: CASSFAPKQETQYF. In DNA form, the CDR3 reads TGTGCCAGCAGCTTTGCCCCGAAACAAGAGACCCAGTACTTC. The whole variable domain, remainder taken from reference TRBV5-6 and TRBJ2-5, is DAGVTQSPTHLIKTRGQQVTLRCSPKSGHDTVSWYQQALGQGPQFIFQYYEEEERQRGNFPDRFSGHQFPNYSSELNVNALLLGDSALYLCASSFAPKQETQYFGPGTRLLVL.

This clonotype was detected only a few times. The V gene is TRBV7-9, the J gene TRBJ2-1, with TRBD1 as a possible D gene (6 bases). The CDR3 runs 15 residues. Per the germline V gene, CDR1 is SEHNR and CDR2 is FQNEAQ (reference sequence). Trimming took 5 bases from V and 6 from J, leaving 17 bases between them. The CDR3 sequence: CASSPAAGESNEQFF. The CDR3 DNA reads TGTGCCAGCAGCCCGGCGGCAGGGGAGAGCAATGAGCAGTTCTTC.

This clonotype was recorded a few times. The chain uses TRBV7-9 and TRBJ2-1, with D uncertain. The V gene's germline CDR1 is SEHNR and CDR2 FQNEAQ (reference sequence). This CDR3 has 11 residues. With 7 bases removed from V and 9 bases from J, the gap between germline ends came to 10 bases. CDR3 sequence reads: CASNRWAEQFF. In DNA, the CDR3 is TGTGCCAGCAACCGGTGGGCTGAGCAGTTCTTC.

J is TRBJ2-1 and V is TRBV7-3; 10 bases agree with TRBD2. The junction had 14 bases not matched to a gene; V was cut back by 6 bases and J by 3 bases. Per the germline V gene, CDR1 is SGHTA and CDR2 is FQGTGA. The CDR3 consists of 18 residues. Written as DNA, the CDR3 is TGTGCCAGCAGTCTAACACGGACTAGCGGAACTTACTACAATGAGCAGTTCTTC. Its translation is CASSLTRTSGTYYNEQFF.

This clonotype was counted at least ten times. The chain carries TRBV3-1 and TRBJ2-1; no reliable D call. Trimming took off 3 bases at V and 1 base at J, with 16 bases between the two ends. CDR3 size: 17 residues. Looked up from germline, CDR1 is LGHDT and CDR2 is YNNKEL (reference sequence). The CDR3 region is CASSQGSGLISYNEQFF. The CDR3, as DNA: TGTGCCAGCAGCCAGGGATCGGGTCTAATATCCTACAATGAGCAGTTCTTC.

The sample holds many counts of this clonotype. The V call is TRBV7-2, the J call TRBJ2-7, with 8 bases fitting TRBD2. Germline V gene sequence: CDR1 SGHTA, CDR2 FQGNSA. The V and J ends lost 3 bases and 0 bases, in that order; junction bases with no gene match: 7. The CDR3 extends over 16 amino acids. The CDR3 sequence: CASSFGGLAGSYEQYF. The CDR3 DNA follows: TGTGCCAGCAGCTTTGGGGGGCTAGCGGGCTCCTACGAGCAGTACTTC.

This clonotype was counted ten times or more. The chain couples TRBV29-1 to TRBJ1-1, with D maybe TRBD1 (5 bases). Trimming took 4 bases from V and 1 from J, leaving 10 bases between them. Looked up from germline, CDR1 is SQVTM and CDR2 is ANQGSEA. This CDR3 comprises 13 residues. This chain's CDR3 is CSVVVGGNTEAFF. As DNA, the CDR3 is TGCAGCGTTGTAGTTGGGGGGAACACTGAAGCTTTCTTT.

This clonotype was detected ten times or more. This rearrangement joins TRBV6-2 or TRBV6-3 to TRBJ2-1; D is perhaps TRBD2 (6 bases). Germline V gene data show CDR1 as MNHEY and CDR2 as SVGEGT. The length of the CDR3 is 16 residues. V lost 5 bases to trimming and J lost 5 bases, with 19 bases between them. This chain's CDR3 is CASSVVILASHNEQFF. The CDR3 bases are TGTGCCAGCAGTGTCGTCATACTAGCTAGCCACAATGAGCAGTTCTTC.

This clonotype occurred many times. The V call is TRBV4-3, the J call TRBJ2-3; D might be TRBD1 or TRBD2, each matching 5 bases. Trimming shortened V by 0 bases and J by 1 base, and 8 bases separated the two germline ends. The CDR3 is made up of 15 amino acids. Germline V gene sequence: CDR1 LGHNA, CDR2 YSLEER. CDR3 sequence (DNA): TGCGCCAGCAGCCAAGACCTGGGACGCACAGATACGCAGTATTTT. This sequence encodes CASSQDLGRTDTQYF.

This clonotype showed up many times. The chain has TRBV21-1 and TRBJ2-5; no DNA check was done on the table's D call, TRBD2. TRBV21-1 is given as a pseudogene. This CDR3 region has 13 residues. The CDR3 nucleotides are TGTGCCAGCAACCGCTGGGGTCGAGAGACCCAGTACTTC. Translation gives CASNRWGRETQYF.

J is TRBJ2-5 and V is TRBV19, with 7 nucleotides matching TRBD1. Germline CDR1 LNHDA, CDR2 SQIVND (reference sequence). CDR3 size: 15 residues. The V segment lost 7 bases and the J segment 5 bases; nucleotides outside the gene matches: 13. This chain's CDR3 is CASKDPRGLGETQYF. The CDR3 nucleotides read TGTGCCAGTAAAGATCCAAGGGGGCTCGGGGAGACCCAGTACTTC.

This clonotype has a handful of counts. This chain connects TRBV12-3 or TRBV12-4 to TRBJ1-2; D unresolved. This CDR3 is 12 amino acids long. The V gene lost 5 bases and the J gene lost 7 bases, with 11 bases spanning the gap. CDR3 sequence (DNA): TGTGCCAGCAGTAAGAGGTGGATTGGCTACACCTTC. It codes for CASSKRWIGYTF.

This chain links TRBV29-1 with TRBJ2-7, with 9 bases that match TRBD2. Trimming removed 1 base from V and 0 bases from J; junction bases left unmatched: 4. The V gene's germline CDR1 is SQVTM and CDR2 ANQGSEA. This CDR3 is built from 15 residues. The DNA for the CDR3 is TGCAGCGTTGAAGGCGGAGCGGGAGGCTCCTACGAGCAGTACTTC. As protein: CSVEGGAGGSYEQYF.

This chain links TRBV28 with TRBJ2-1; 14 nucleotides align to TRBD2. After removal of 7 bases from V and 6 bases from J, the junction contained 5 bases not matched to a gene. The germline CDR1 and CDR2 sequences are MDHEN and SYDVKM. This CDR3 is 15 amino acids long. Here the CDR3 DNA reads TGTGCCAGCACTCCGGGGACTAGCGGGAGCAATGAGCAGTTCTTC. Its translation is CASTPGTSGSNEQFF.

This clonotype has only a few counts. The J gene is TRBJ1-5, the V gene TRBV19; D is unresolved. This CDR3 is 17 amino acids long. CDR1 and CDR2 from the germline V gene are LNHDA and SQIVND (reference sequence). Trimming stripped 1 base from V and 2 bases from J, with 15 bases between. The CDR3, as DNA: TGTGCCAGTAGTATAGCCTCCCCACTCGGTCGCAATCAGCCCCAGCATTTT. Translating it yields CASSIASPLGRNQPQHF.

Ten or more counts support this clonotype. This rearrangement joins TRBV27 to TRBJ1-5; 8 positions agree with TRBD1. Trimming cost V 6 bases and J 3 bases; bases outside gene matches: 4. The CDR3 sequence is 14 residues long. The germline CDR1 and CDR2 sequences are MNHEY and SMNVEV (reference sequence). CDR3 amino acids: CASSQTGANQPQHF. The CDR3 DNA is TGTGCCAGCAGCCAGACAGGGGCCAATCAGCCCCAGCATTTT.

In this sample, this clonotype turned up a few times. The chain joins TRBV7-2 to TRBJ2-7; D unclear. The CDR3 has 16 residues. Germline V gene sequence: CDR1 SGHTA, CDR2 FQGNSA. V lost 2 bases and J 2 bases, leaving 16 bases between the germline ends. The CDR3 nucleotides read TGTGCCAGCAGCTTATCACCCGGGCCTCGAGCCTACGAGCAGTACTTC. It codes for CASSLSPGPRAYEQYF. Full variable domain (missing parts from reference TRBV7-2 and TRBJ2-7): GAGVSQSPSNKVTEKGKDVELRCDPISGHTALYWYRQSLGQGLEFLIYFQGNSAPDKSGLPSDRFSAERTGGSVSTLTIQRTQQEDSAVYLCASSLSPGPRAYEQYFGPGTRLTVT.

At least ten counts were recorded for this clonotype. In nucleotides, the CDR3 is TGTGCCAGCAGCTCGAGTTCGCTAGCGGGAGGCGCCGGGGAGCTGTTTTTT. Amino acids: CASSSSSLAGGAGELFF. The chain is built from TRBV7-6 and TRBJ2-2; 11 nucleotides align to TRBD2. The germline CDR1 and CDR2 sequences are SGHVS and FNYEAQ. With V trimmed by 4 bases and J by 6 bases, 10 bases remained unmatched. The CDR3 consists of 17 residues.

The rearrangement joins TRBV11-2 to TRBJ2-5, with D perhaps TRBD1 (6 bases). V lost 2 bases to trimming and J lost 5 bases, with 24 bases between them. The CDR3 length is 18 residues. Germline V CDR1 and CDR2: SGHAT, FQNNGV. This chain's CDR3 is CASSLHPNRDHWGETQYF. For the CDR3, the DNA is TGTGCCAGCAGCTTACACCCTAACAGGGATCATTGGGGGGAGACCCAGTACTTC.

In this sample, this clonotype turned up a few times. The chain couples TRBV11-2 to TRBJ2-7; 7 bases match TRBD1. The V segment lost 5 bases and the J segment 3 bases; nucleotides outside the gene matches: 10. CDR1 and CDR2 (germline): SGHAT, FQNNGV. The CDR3 has 15 residues. CDR3 coding DNA: TGTGCCAGCAGCGTCCTGGGGACAGAGATCTACGAGCAGTACTTC. Amino acid sequence: CASSVLGTEIYEQYF.

This clonotype was found many times. V usage is TRBV5-1 and J usage is TRBJ2-7, with 10 bases that match TRBD2. CDR1 SGHRS and CDR2 YFSETQ come from the germline V gene. The trim removed 5 bases at V and 3 bases at J, leaving 5 bases unmatched. The CDR3 loop spans 14 amino acids. The CDR3 DNA follows: TGCGCCAGCAGTAGGACTAGCGGCAACTACGAGCAGTACTTC. The encoded protein is CASSRTSGNYEQYF.

This chain uses TRBV5-1 with TRBJ1-5; D is unresolved. This CDR3 has 13 amino acids. The V end was cut by 6 bases, the J end by 5 bases, with 12 bases between. Germline-derived CDR1 and CDR2 are SGHRS and YFSETQ. The CDR3 protein is CASINRRYQPQHF. CDR3 in DNA: TGCGCCAGCATAAACCGACGGTATCAGCCCCAGCATTTT.

The J gene is TRBJ1-1, the V gene TRBV11-2, with D tentatively TRBD1 (6 bases). Germline loops: CDR1 SGHAT, CDR2 FQNNGV. The CDR3 is 15 amino acids. V lost 5 bases, J lost 1 base, and 14 bases lay in between. CDR3 sequence reads: CASSHYPTGNTEAFF. Here the CDR3 DNA reads TGTGCCAGCAGCCACTACCCGACAGGGAACACTGAAGCTTTCTTT.

This clonotype was observed many times. The chain couples TRBV12-3 or TRBV12-4 to TRBJ2-5; D unresolved. The CDR3 has 14 amino acids. V dropped 6 bases and J dropped 1 base, with 12 bases sitting between them. CDR3 nucleotide sequence: TGTGCCAGCAGATCTGCTGCGCTCCAAGAGACCCAGTACTTC. This encodes CASRSAALQETQYF.

In this sample, this clonotype turned up many times. This chain uses TRBV24-1 with TRBJ2-1, with TRBD2 matching 7 bases. Per the germline V gene, CDR1 is KGHDR and CDR2 is SFDVKD. This CDR3 region has 15 residues. The V segment lost 6 bases and the J segment 6 bases; nucleotides outside the gene matches: 10. CDR3 region: CATSYGGEGRNEQFF. CDR3 nucleotides: TGTGCCACCAGTTACGGCGGGGAGGGCCGCAATGAGCAGTTCTTC.